This paragraph reports one T cell receptor beta chain. This sample is drawn from a study of blood T cell repertoires in COVID-19. CDR1 and CDR2 from the germline V gene are MNHNY and SVGAGI (reference sequence). The J segment lost 5 bases and the V segment lost 7 bases, leaving 3 bases of the junction unmatched. The CDR3 runs 13 residues. TCRdb's copy holds only in-frame clones and misses some; the assay was immunoSEQ multiplex PCR. The sample has roughly 300,000 clones, approximately 88% seen once. This receptor was taken from a man aged 18 to 30 who had recovered from COVID-19. This chain connects TRBV6-6 to TRBJ2-2; 8 nucleotides agree with TRBD1. The sample consisted of peripheral blood. The CDR3 DNA sequence: TGTGCCAGCATTACAGGGGGAACCGGGGAGCTGTTTTTT. Its protein is CASITGGTGELFF.